This TCR beta chain was recovered during a study of T cell clones after liver transplantation. Overall study: TCRbeta sequencing after a pre-transplant mixed lymphocyte reaction identified graft-donor-reactive clones, later tracked in post-transplant blood. Study results and caveats: Conclusions were preliminary, with small, heterogeneous patient groups.

The V gene lost 4 bases and the J gene lost 1 base, with 8 bases spanning the gap. The CDR3 covers 13 residues. CDR1 and CDR2 from the germline V gene are SGHDT and YYEEEE. Measured with immunoSEQ multiplex PCR; TCRdb has only the in-frame clones, and not every one. The sample lists 18,000 or so clones, 80% to 90% occurring once. Remarks on this clone: Its antigen remains unidentified.

This TCR derives from a human patient who received a liver transplant. Some T cells may have originated in the graft donor. The chain recombines TRBV5-6 with TRBJ1-1, with D unresolved. The source was CD8+ T cells from blood, collected 45 to 46 months after liver transplant. In nucleotides, the CDR3 is TGTGCCAGCAGCACGGGATCGAACACTGAAGCTTTCTTT. Translated: CASSTGSNTEAFF.